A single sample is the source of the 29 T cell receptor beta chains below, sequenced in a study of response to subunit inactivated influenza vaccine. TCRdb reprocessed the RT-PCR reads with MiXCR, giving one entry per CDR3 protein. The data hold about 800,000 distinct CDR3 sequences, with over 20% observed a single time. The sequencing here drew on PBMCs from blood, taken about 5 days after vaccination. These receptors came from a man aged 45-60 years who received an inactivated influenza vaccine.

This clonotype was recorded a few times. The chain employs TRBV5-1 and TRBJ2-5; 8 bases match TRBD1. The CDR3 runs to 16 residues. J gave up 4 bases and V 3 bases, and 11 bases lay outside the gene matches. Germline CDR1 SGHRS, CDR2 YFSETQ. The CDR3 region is CASSSEPGTGGETQYF. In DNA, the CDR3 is TGCGCCAGCAGCTCGGAGCCCGGGACAGGAGGAGAGACCCAGTACTTC.

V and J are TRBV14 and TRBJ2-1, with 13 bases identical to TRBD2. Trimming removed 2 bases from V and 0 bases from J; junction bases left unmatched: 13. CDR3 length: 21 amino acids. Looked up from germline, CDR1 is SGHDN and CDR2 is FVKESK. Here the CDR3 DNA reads TGTGCCAGCAGCCAACTCTGGACTAGCGGGGGCCCAAAGAGCTCCTACAATGAGCAGTTCTTC. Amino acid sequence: CASSQLWTSGGPKSSYNEQFF.

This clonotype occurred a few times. The CDR3 DNA reads as TGTGCCATCAGTGAAAGAGCGGGAGTCCCCAATGAGCAGTTCTTC. As protein: CAISERAGVPNEQFF. The genes are TRBV10-3 and TRBJ2-1; 8 bases agree with TRBD2. CDR1 ENHRY and CDR2 SYGVKD come from the germline V gene. This CDR3 has 15 amino acids. V gave up 3 bases and J gave up 6 bases; unmatched junction bases: 7.

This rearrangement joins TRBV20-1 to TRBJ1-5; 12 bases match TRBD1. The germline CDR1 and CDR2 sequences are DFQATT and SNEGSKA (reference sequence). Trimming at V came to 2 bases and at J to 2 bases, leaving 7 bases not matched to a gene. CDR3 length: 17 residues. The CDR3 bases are TGCAGTGCTAGAAGGGGGACAGGGGGCGCTGGCAATCAGCCCCAGCATTTT. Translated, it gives CSARRGTGGAGNQPQHF.

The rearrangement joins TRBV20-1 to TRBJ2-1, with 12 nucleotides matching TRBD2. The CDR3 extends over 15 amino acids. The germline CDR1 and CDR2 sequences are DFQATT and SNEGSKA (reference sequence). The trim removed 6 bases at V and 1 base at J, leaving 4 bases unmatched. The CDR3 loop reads CSAGLAGRSYNEQFF. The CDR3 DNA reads TGCAGTGCCGGACTAGCGGGAAGATCCTACAATGAGCAGTTCTTC.

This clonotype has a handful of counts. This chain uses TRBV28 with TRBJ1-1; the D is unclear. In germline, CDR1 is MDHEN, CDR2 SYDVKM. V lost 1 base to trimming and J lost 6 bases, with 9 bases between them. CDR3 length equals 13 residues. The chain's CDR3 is CASSLSPLPEAFF. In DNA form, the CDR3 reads TGTGCCAGCAGTTTATCGCCCCTCCCTGAAGCTTTCTTT.

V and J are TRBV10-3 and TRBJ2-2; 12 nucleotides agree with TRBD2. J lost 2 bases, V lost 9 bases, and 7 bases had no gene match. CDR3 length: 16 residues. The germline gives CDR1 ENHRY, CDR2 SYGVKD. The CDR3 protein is CAMMTSGGRNTGELFF. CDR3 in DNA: TGTGCCATGATGACTAGCGGGGGCCGAAACACCGGGGAGCTGTTTTTT.

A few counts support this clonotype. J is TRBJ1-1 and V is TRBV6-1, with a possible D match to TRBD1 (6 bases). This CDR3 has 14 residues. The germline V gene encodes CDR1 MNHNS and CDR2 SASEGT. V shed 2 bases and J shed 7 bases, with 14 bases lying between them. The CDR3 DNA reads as TGTGCCAGCAGTGAATTGGGGGGCTATATTGAAGCTTTCTTT. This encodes CASSELGGYIEAFF.

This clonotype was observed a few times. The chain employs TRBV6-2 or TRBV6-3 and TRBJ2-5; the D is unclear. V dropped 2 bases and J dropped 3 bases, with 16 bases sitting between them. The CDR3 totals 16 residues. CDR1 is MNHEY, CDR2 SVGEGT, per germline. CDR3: CASSYPLDRLEETQYF. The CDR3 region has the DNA TGTGCCAGCAGTTACCCCCTGGACCGCCTAGAAGAGACCCAGTACTTC.

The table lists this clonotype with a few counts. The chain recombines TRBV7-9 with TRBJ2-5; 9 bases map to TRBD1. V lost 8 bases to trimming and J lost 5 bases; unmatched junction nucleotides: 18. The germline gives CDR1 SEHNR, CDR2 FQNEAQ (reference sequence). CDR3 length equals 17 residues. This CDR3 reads CASSRVMRTGALETQYF. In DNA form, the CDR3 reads TGTGCCAGCTCTCGTGTAATGAGGACAGGGGCTTTGGAGACCCAGTACTTC.

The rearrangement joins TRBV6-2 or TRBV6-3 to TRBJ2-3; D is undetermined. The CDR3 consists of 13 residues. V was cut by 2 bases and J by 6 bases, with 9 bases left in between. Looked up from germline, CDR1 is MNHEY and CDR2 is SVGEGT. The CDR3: CASSYGQRDTQYF. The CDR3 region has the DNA TGTGCCAGCAGTTACGGTCAAAGGGATACGCAGTATTTT.

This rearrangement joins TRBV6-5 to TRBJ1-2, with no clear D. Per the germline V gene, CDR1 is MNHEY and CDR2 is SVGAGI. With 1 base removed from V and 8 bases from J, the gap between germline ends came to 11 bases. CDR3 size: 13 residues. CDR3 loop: CASSYFIRGGYTF. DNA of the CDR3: TGTGCCAGCAGTTACTTTATCCGCGGGGGCTACACCTTC.

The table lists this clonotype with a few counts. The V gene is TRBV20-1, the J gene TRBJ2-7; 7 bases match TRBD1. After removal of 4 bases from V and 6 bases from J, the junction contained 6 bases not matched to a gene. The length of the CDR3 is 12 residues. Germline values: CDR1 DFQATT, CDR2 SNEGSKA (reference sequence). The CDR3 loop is CSATRQGAEQYF. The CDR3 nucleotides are TGCAGTGCTACCCGACAGGGTGCCGAGCAGTACTTC.

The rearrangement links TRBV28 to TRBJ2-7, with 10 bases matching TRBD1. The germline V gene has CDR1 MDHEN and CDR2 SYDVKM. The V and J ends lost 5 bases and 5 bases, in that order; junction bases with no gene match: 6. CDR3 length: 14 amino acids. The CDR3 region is CASSQTGGLNEQYF. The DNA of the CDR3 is TGTGCCAGCAGTCAGACAGGGGGCTTGAACGAGCAGTACTTC.

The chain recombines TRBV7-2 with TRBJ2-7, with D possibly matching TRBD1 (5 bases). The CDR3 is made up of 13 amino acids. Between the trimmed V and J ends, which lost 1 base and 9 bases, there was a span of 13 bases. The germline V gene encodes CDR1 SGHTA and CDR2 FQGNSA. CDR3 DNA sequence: TGTGCCAGCAGCTTAGTAGGGGTAGAAGGGCAGTACTTC. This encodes CASSLVGVEGQYF.

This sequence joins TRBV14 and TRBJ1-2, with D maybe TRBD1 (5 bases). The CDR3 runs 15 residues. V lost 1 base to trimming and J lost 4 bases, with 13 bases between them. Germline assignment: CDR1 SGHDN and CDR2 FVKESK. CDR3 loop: CASSQVVGGSYGYTF. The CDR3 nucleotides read TGTGCCAGCAGCCAAGTTGTCGGGGGGAGCTATGGCTACACCTTC.

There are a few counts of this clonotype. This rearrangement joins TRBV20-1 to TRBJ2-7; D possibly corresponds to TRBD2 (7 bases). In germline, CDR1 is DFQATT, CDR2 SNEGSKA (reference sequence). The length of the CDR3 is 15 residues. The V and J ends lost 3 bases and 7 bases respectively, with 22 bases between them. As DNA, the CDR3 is TGCAGTGCTAGTCAAGGGGGGGTCATGGTGGGAGAGCAGTACTTC. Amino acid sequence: CSASQGGVMVGEQYF.

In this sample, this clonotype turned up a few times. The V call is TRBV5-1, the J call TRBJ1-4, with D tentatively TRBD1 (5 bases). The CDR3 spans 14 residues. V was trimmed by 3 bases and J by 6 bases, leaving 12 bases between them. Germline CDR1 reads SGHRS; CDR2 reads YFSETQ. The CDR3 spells CASSSEGRDEKLFF. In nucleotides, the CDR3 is TGCGCCAGCAGCTCGGAGGGACGAGATGAAAAACTGTTTTTT.

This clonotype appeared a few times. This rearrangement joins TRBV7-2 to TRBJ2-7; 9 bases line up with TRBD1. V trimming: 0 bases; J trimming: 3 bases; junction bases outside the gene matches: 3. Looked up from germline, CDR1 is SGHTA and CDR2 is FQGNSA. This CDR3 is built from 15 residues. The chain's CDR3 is CASSLAGQGFYEQYF. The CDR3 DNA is TGTGCCAGCAGCTTAGCGGGACAGGGCTTCTACGAGCAGTACTTC.

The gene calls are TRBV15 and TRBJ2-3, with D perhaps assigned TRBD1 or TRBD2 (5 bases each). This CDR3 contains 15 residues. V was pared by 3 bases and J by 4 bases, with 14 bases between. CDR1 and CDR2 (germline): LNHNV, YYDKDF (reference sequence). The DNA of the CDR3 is TGTGCCACCAGCAGGACTGCCGGGGCCCCAGATACGCAGTATTTT. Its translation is CATSRTAGAPDTQYF.

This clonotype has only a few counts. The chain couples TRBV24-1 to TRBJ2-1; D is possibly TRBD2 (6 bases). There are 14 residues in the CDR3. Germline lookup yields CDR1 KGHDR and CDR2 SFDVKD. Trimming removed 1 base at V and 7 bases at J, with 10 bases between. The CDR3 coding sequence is TGTGCCACCAGTGATTTAGGGACTGATAATGAGCAGTTCTTC. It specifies CATSDLGTDNEQFF.

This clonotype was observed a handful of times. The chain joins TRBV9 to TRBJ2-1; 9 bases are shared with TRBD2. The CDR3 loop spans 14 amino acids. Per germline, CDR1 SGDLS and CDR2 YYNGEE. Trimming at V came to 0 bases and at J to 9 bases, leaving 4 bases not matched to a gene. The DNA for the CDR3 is TGTGCCAGCAGCGTAGTAGGGACTAGCTCTGAGCAGTTCTTC. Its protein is CASSVVGTSSEQFF.

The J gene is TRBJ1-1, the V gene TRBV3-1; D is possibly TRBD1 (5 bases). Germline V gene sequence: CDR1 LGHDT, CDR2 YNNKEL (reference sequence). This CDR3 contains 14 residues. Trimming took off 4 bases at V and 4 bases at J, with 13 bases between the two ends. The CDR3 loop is CASSLSRRGTEAFF. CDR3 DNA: TGTGCCAGCAGCCTATCCAGGAGGGGCACTGAAGCTTTCTTT.

The DNA of the CDR3 is TGCGCCAGCAGCCTACCAGGGGGGGCGAGGGAGACCCAGTACTTC. It specifies CASSLPGGARETQYF. The chain is built from TRBV4-1 and TRBJ2-5; D possibly uses TRBD1 or TRBD2 (7 bases each). The V gene lost 4 bases and the J gene lost 5 bases, with 17 bases spanning the gap. The V gene's germline CDR1 is MGHRA and CDR2 YSYEKL. This CDR3 is built from 15 residues.

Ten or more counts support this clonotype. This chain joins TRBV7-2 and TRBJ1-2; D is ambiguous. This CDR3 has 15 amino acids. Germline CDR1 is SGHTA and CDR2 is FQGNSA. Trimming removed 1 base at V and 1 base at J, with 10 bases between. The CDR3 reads CASSLDSGINYGYTF. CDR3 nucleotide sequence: TGTGCCAGCAGCTTAGATTCTGGGATTAACTATGGCTACACCTTC.

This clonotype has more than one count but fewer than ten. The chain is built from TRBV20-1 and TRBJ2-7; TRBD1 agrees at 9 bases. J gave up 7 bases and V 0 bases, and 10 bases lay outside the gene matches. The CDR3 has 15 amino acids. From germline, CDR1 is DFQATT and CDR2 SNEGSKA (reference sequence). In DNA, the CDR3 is TGCAGTGCTAGAGACCACGGGACAGGGACGGGGGAGCAGTACTTC. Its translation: CSARDHGTGTGEQYF.

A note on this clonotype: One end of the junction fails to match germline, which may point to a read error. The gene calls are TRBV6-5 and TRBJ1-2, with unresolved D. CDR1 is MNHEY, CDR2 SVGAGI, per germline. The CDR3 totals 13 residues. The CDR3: CASSWHTSYDYTF. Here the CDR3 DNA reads TGTGCCAGCAGTTGGCACACATCCTATGACTACACCTTC.

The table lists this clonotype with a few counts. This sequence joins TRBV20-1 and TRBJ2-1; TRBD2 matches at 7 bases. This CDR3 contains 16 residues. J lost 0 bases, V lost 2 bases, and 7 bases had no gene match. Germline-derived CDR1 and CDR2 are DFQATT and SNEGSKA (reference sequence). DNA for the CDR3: TGCAGTGCTAGACGACCTAGCGGCAGCTCCTACAATGAGCAGTTCTTC. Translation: CSARRPSGSSYNEQFF.

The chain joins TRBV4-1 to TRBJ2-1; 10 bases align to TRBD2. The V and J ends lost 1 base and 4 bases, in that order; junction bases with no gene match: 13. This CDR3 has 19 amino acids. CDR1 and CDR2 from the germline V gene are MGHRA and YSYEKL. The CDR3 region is CASSQVPGLTSGRYNEQFF. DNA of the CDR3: TGCGCCAGCAGCCAAGTTCCGGGCCTGACTAGCGGGCGATACAATGAGCAGTTCTTC.